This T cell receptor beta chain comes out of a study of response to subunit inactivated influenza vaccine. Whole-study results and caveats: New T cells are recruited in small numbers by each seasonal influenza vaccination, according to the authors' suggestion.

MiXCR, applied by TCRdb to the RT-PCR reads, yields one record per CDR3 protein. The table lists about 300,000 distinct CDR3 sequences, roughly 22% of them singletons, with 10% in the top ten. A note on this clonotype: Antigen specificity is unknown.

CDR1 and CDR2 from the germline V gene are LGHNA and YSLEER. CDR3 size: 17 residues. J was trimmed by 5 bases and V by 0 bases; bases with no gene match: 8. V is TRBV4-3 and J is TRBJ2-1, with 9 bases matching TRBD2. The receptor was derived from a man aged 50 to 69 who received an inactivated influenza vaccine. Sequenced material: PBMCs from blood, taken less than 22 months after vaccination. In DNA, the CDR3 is TGCGCCAGCAGCCAAGATCTTCGGACTAGCGCTCACAATGAGCAGTTCTTC. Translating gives CASSQDLRTSAHNEQFF.